The clone carrying this TCR beta chain was seen ten or more times. The antigen is unknown. The data belong to a study of CD8+CD57+ T cells in acquired aplastic anemia. Researchers used genomic DNA as the template to profile TCR beta VDJ and CDR3. Each CDR3 protein gets one entry after TCRdb re-called the reads with MiXCR. This sample has around 400,000 distinct CDR3 sequences, with just under 70% found just once. V was trimmed by 0 bases and J by 5 bases, leaving 8 bases between them. The germline gives CDR1 ENHRY, CDR2 SYGVKD. This CDR3 contains 14 residues. Study conclusions and caveats: The same twenty-nine CD8+ CDR3 sequences occurred in patients and in controls.

Material: sorted CD4+, CD8+, or CD8+CD57+ T cells (not recorded which) from PBMCs. The TCR comes from a human donor in good health, serving as a control. The rearrangement links TRBV10-3 to TRBJ1-5; D not certain. The CDR3 region is CAISESNGDQPQHF. The CDR3 region has the DNA TGTGCCATCAGTGAGTCTAACGGAGATCAGCCCCAGCATTTT.